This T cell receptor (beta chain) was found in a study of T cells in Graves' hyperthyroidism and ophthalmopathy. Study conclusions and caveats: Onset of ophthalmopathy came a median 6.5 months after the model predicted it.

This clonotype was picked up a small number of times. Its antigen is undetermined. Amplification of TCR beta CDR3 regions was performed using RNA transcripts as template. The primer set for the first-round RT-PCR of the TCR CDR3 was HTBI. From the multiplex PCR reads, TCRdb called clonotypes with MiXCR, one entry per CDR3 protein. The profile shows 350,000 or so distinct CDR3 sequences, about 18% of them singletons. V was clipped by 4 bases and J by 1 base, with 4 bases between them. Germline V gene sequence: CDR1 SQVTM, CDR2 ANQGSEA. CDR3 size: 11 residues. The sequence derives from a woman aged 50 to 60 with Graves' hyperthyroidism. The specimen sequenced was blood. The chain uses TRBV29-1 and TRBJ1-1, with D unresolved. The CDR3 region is CSVGRNTEAFF. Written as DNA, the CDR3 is TGCAGCGTTGGTAGGAACACTGAAGCTTTCTTT.